The rows below give T cell receptor beta chains drawn from one sample of a study of beta chain features in type 1 diabetes. Sequenced by immunoSEQ multiplex PCR; TCRdb stores in-frame clones only, minus some. This sample yields about 620,000 clones, of which about 16% are seen a single time; about 0.086% belongs to the top ten. The material sequenced was naive CD4+ T cells from blood. These receptor sequences come from a man younger than 35 in good health. Each CDR3 is given with its conserved first and last residue. A D gene is named only where the DNA matches it firmly. Not all rows give a size; the values are once, few, many and, for expanded clones, a class.

TRBV10-3	-	-	TRBJ2-1	15	TGTGCCATCAGCGGTGGGTTCTCTTCCTACAATGAGCAGTTCTTC	CAISGGFSSYNEQFF
TRBV11-2	TRBD2	-	TRBJ2-3	15	TGTGCCAGCAGCCCCCTTAGCGGGGGTTTATATACGCAGTATTTT	CASSPLSGGLYTQYF
TRBV18	TRBD1	-	TRBJ1-6	16	TGTGCCAGCTCACCGGAGACAGGGGGAGACAATTCACCCCTCCACTTT	CASSPETGGDNSPLHF
TRBV4-1	-	-	TRBJ2-7	13	TGCGCCAGCAGCCAAGATGGGGGCCGCCGAAGGTACTTC	CASSQDGGRRRYF
TRBV5-1	-	few	TRBJ2-7	13	TGCGCCAGCAGGCGGGCGGGCGGAAGCGAGCAGTACTTC	CASRRAGGSEQYF
TRBV10-3	TRBD2	many	TRBJ2-3	15	TGTGCCATCAGTGGAGTAGCGGGGTCCACAGATACGCAGTATTTT	CAISGVAGSTDTQYF
TRBV9	-	-	TRBJ2-5	13	TGTGCCAGCAGCTCCGGCCCCTCCGAGACCCAGTACTTC	CASSSGPSETQYF
TRBV9	-	few	TRBJ2-3	15	TGTGCCAGCAGCGTGGACGGGCCTAGCACAGATACGCAGTATTTT	CASSVDGPSTDTQYF
TRBV10-3	TRBD2	-	TRBJ2-3	17	TGTGCCATCAGTGAAGTCGTAGCGGGGGGTGGAGCAGATACGCAGTATTTT	CAISEVVAGGGADTQYF
TRBV5-1	-	-	TRBJ1-5	15	TGCGCCAGCAGCTTGGATGGGAGGAACAATCAGCCCCAGCATTTT	CASSLDGRNNQPQHF
TRBV11-1	TRBD1	-	TRBJ1-2	13	TGTGCCAGCAGCGTGGGACAGACCTATGGCTACACCTTC	CASSVGQTYGYTF
TRBV6-5	TRBD1	-	TRBJ1-5	14	TGTGCCAGCAGTTGGGACAGGGGGCATCAGCCCCAGCATTTT	CASSWDRGHQPQHF
TRBV4-3	-	few	TRBJ2-3	19	TGCGCCAGCAGCCAAGATGTCGGGAGCCCCTACGATAGCACAGATACGCAGTATTTT	CASSQDVGSPYDSTDTQYF
TRBV5-1	TRBD1	few	TRBJ1-2	14	TGCGCCAGCAGCCCCCCGGGACAGATCTATGGCTACACCTTC	CASSPPGQIYGYTF
TRBV28	-	-	TRBJ2-7	13	TGTGCCAGCAGCCTAGACAGCTCCTACGAGCAGTACTTC	CASSLDSSYEQYF
TRBV7-2	TRBD2	-	TRBJ2-7	16	TGTGCCAGCAGCCGCCCGGGACTAGCGGGGGGGTTCGAGCAGTACTTC	CASSRPGLAGGFEQYF
TRBV28	-	-	TRBJ1-2	12	TGTGCCAGTTCCAGAGAGGGTCCGGGCTACACCTTC	CASSREGPGYTF
TRBV5-1	-	-	TRBJ2-6	17	TGCGCCAGCAGCTCCCGGCGACAGGCCTCTGGGGCCAACGTCCTGACTTTC	CASSSRRQASGANVLTF
TRBV11-3	-	few	TRBJ2-7	17	TGTGCCAGCAGCCCATCCGGGGGCTTCGATAGCAAGACCGAGCAGTACTTC	CASSPSGGFDSKTEQYF
TRBV27	TRBD1	-	TRBJ1-5	18	TGTGCCAGCAGAGCGACAGGGGACAGCCTGGGGTCCAATCAGCCCCAGCATTTT	CASRATGDSLGSNQPQHF
TRBV11-1	-	few	TRBJ2-2	17	TGTGCCAGCAGCAATCTTTACAGGCTTCGGAACACCGGGGAGCTGTTTTTT	CASSNLYRLRNTGELFF
TRBV5-1	-	few	TRBJ2-5	16	TGCGCCAGCAGCTTGCTGGACAGCCCGGTGGCAAAGACCCAGTACTTC	CASSLLDSPVAKTQYF
TRBV28	-	few	TRBJ1-1	14	TGTGCCAGCATGGGTCGGAGATCTGGCACTGAAGCTTTCTTT	CASMGRRSGTEAFF
TRBV29-1	-	few	TRBJ2-5	12	TGCAGCGTTGAGCGGCTTGAAGAGACCCAGTACTTC	CSVERLEETQYF
TRBV28	-	-	TRBJ2-7	12	TGTGCCAGCAGCACCTACACCTACGAGCAGTACTTC	CASSTYTYEQYF
TRBV6-6	-	-	TRBJ1-5	14	TGTGCCAGCAGTTACTCGACAGCGGCTCAGCCCCAGCATTTT	CASSYSTAAQPQHF
TRBV29-1	TRBD2	-	TRBJ2-1	17	TGCAGCGTTGTTTCAGCCTTTACTAGCGGGGGGAACAATGAGCAGTTCTTC	CSVVSAFTSGGNNEQFF
TRBV27	-	few	TRBJ2-3	12	TGTGCCAGCAGTTTACCCTCGCGTACGCAGTATTTT	CASSLPSRTQYF
TRBV19	-	few	TRBJ2-3	12	TGTGCCAGTAGTCTTCTCACAGATACGCAGTATTTT	CASSLLTDTQYF
TRBV7-9	-	few	TRBJ2-3	15	TGTGCCAGCAGCTTGGAGCGGGCGATTGCAGATACGCAGTATTTT	CASSLERAIADTQYF
TRBV2	-	-	TRBJ2-2	15	TGTGCCAGCAAGGGACAGGGACTAGACACCGGGGAGCTGTTTTTT	CASKGQGLDTGELFF
TRBV5-1	-	-	TRBJ2-3	15	TGCGCCAGCAGCTTGGAAGGGGGGATCACAGATACGCAGTATTTT	CASSLEGGITDTQYF
TRBV28	-	few	TRBJ2-4	11	TGTGCCAGCAGATCGGGGAACATTCAGTACTTC	CASRSGNIQYF
TRBV7-2	-	few	TRBJ2-2	15	TGTGCCAGCAGCTTAGCCCGGCAGTCGACCGGGGAGCTGTTTTTT	CASSLARQSTGELFF
TRBV27	TRBD1	-	TRBJ2-7	17	TGTGCCAGCAGTTTCTACAGGGGACAAAGGAGCTCCTACGAGCAGTACTTC	CASSFYRGQRSSYEQYF
TRBV2	TRBD1	-	TRBJ1-1	14	TGTGCCAGCCGAGACAGGGGTGGGGACACTGAAGCTTTCTTT	CASRDRGGDTEAFF
TRBV6-1	-	few	TRBJ1-2	13	TGTGCCAGCAGGCGGACAGCTACCTATGGCTACACCTTC	CASRRTATYGYTF
TRBV18	TRBD1	-	TRBJ2-4	14	TGTGCCAGCTCACCGAGGACAGGGGAAAACATTCAGTACTTC	CASSPRTGENIQYF
TRBV10-3	TRBD2	-	TRBJ2-1	17	TGTGCCATCAGTGAGTCTCTAGCGGGAGGCTTCTACAATGAGCAGTTCTTC	CAISESLAGGFYNEQFF
TRBV7-2	TRBD2	few	TRBJ2-1	15	TGTGCCAGCAGCTCCGGGACTAGCCCTTACAATGAGCAGTTCTTC	CASSSGTSPYNEQFF
TRBV14	-	few	TRBJ1-2	17	TGTGCCAGCAGCCACCGAACCCCTGGCCAGGCGAACTATGGCTACACCTTC	CASSHRTPGQANYGYTF
TRBV5-1	-	-	TRBJ2-7	16	TGCGCCAGCAGCTTGGGGGACCGATATTCCCCCTACGAGCAGTACTTC	CASSLGDRYSPYEQYF
TRBV29-1	-	few	TRBJ1-1	15	TGCAGCGCTCGAAAGGACAGATTCATGAACACTGAAGCTTTCTTT	CSARKDRFMNTEAFF
TRBV27	-	-	TRBJ1-1	14	TGTGCCAGCAGTTTTTTCCCCGGGGGCACTGAAGCTTTCTTT	CASSFFPGGTEAFF
TRBV9	-	-	TRBJ1-2	12	TGTGCCAGCAGCGTAGGGGGTCTGGGCTACACCTTC	CASSVGGLGYTF
TRBV29-1	TRBD1	-	TRBJ2-2	15	TGCAGCGCTAGAGCCGGGACAGACAACACCGGGGAGCTGTTTTTT	CSARAGTDNTGELFF
TRBV5-6	TRBD2	-	TRBJ2-1	15	TGTGCCAGCAGCGCCGCGGGAGCCTCCCACAATGAGCAGTTCTTC	CASSAAGASHNEQFF
TRBV6-5	TRBD1	-	TRBJ1-1	13	TGTGCCAGCAGTTACACCGACAGGGTTGGCGCTTTCTTT	CASSYTDRVGAFF
TRBV5-1	-	few	TRBJ2-1	12	TGCGCCAGCAGCTTGGTTAACAATGAGCAGTTCTTC	CASSLVNNEQFF
TRBV29-1	-	-	TRBJ2-1	13	TGCAGCGTTGACAGTCCTGGTTACAATGAGCAGTTCTTC	CSVDSPGYNEQFF
TRBV9	-	few	TRBJ2-7	12	TGTGCCAGCAGCGCTGCTACCGGCGAGCAGTACTTC	CASSAATGEQYF
TRBV18	-	few	TRBJ1-1	16	TGTGCCAGCTCACGGGGTCAGGGCCGCATGAACACTGAAGCTTTCTTT	CASSRGQGRMNTEAFF
TRBV5-1	TRBD2	few	TRBJ2-3	16	TGCGCCAGCAGCCCGGGGACTAGCGATCGCACAGATACGCAGTATTTT	CASSPGTSDRTDTQYF
TRBV25-1	TRBD1	-	TRBJ1-5	14	TGTGCCAGATTATGCAGGGGGTGCAATCAGCCCCAGCATTTT	CARLCRGCNQPQHF
TRBV27	-	-	TRBJ2-6	17	TGTGCCAGCGGTTCTTCGGTTATTGTGTCTGGGGCCAACGTCCTGACTTTC	CASGSSVIVSGANVLTF